This TCR beta chain was identified during a study of OX40 agonist ivuxolimab in advanced cancers. Study-wide context: Ivuxolimab was an agonistic, fully human IgG2 monoclonal antibody directed against OX40 (CD134), a costimulatory receptor. Three dose-escalation patients achieved partial responses, one with hepatocellular carcinoma and two with cutaneous melanoma. The paper describes the monotherapy dose-escalation part (N of about 47 patients) of the phase I trial of ivuxolimab. Prior anti-PD-1, anti-PD-L1 or anti-CTLA-4 therapy was permitted, and 40% of dose-escalation patients had received checkpoint inhibitors. In the dose-escalation cohort, more than 75% of patients were male, and the mean age was roughly 60 years, with a range of 23 to 79. Intravenous ivuxolimab was administered to patients every 2 weeks at six dose levels: 0.01, 0.1, 0.3, 1.5, 3 and 10 mg/kg. Of the 50 to 55 patients in dose escalation, about 20 had hepatocellular carcinoma, about 15 had melanoma, 9 had renal cell carcinoma and 9 had head and neck cancer. The purpose of peripheral TCRbeta sequencing was to test whether ivuxolimab changed TCR sequence diversity and led to clonal T-cell expansion.

Patients with a history of autoimmune disease or receiving systemic immunosuppression were excluded from the trial. Peripheral blood for TCR sequencing was collected from all dose cohorts at baseline, on cycle 4 day 1, and on cycle 7 day 1. The samples were taken from a phase I, first-in-human, multicenter, open-label dose-escalation trial of ivuxolimab. Adults with locally advanced or metastatic melanoma, renal cell carcinoma, hepatocellular carcinoma or head and neck squamous cell carcinoma were enrolled in the trial. Before TCR sequencing, CD4+ and CD8+ T cells were separately sorted from peripheral blood. Genomic DNA was extracted from sorted cells for sequencing of the TCRbeta CDR3 region. TCRbeta CDR3 regions were sequenced using the immunoSEQ Assay. TCRdb mirrors the immuneACCESS table, restricted to in-frame sequences. Some clones are absent from its copies; in checked studies, under half trace to an unresolved V gene, and the reason for the others is unknown. Within this sample are some 45,000 clones, with about 89% of them counted one time only. Of the sample, about 13% falls within the top ten clones.

In the case of this clone: Its antigen target is currently unknown. Qualities for individual bases were not recorded, and no much larger clone is one base off.

Overall study results and their limits: Which antigens the clonally expanded peripheral T cells were specific for was not determined. Low levels of normalized T-cell clonal expansion were also seen in some patients who did not respond. Partial responders in the 0.1-3.0 mg/kg groups had among the lowest normalized peripheral clonal expansion, especially among CD8+ T cells. At doses of 0.1 to 3.0 mg/kg, clonal expansion of both CD4+ and CD8+ T cells in blood was seen between baseline and week 6. After ivuxolimab, expanded clones were on average more numerous among CD8+ T cells than among CD4+ T cells.

V lost 4 bases and J lost 14 bases, and the count of bases not matched to a germline gene is 2. CDR1 ENHRY and CDR2 SYGVKD were looked up in the germline V gene. Counted from cysteine to phenylalanine, this CDR3 has 11 amino acids. This entry keeps only the CDR3 DNA: 33 bases, framed from base 1. This clonotype was sampled from an adult with an advanced solid tumor such as melanoma, head and neck, liver or kidney cancer. The specimen comprised CD4+ or CD8+ T cells sorted from blood, sampled in a trial of the OX40 agonist ivuxolimab. This chain is built from TRBV10-3 and TRBJ1-6, and 7 junctional nucleotides match TRBD1. Here the CDR3 is given as CAISVTGALHF. Read as DNA, the sequence is TGTGCCATCAGTGTCACAGGGGCCCTCCACTTT.